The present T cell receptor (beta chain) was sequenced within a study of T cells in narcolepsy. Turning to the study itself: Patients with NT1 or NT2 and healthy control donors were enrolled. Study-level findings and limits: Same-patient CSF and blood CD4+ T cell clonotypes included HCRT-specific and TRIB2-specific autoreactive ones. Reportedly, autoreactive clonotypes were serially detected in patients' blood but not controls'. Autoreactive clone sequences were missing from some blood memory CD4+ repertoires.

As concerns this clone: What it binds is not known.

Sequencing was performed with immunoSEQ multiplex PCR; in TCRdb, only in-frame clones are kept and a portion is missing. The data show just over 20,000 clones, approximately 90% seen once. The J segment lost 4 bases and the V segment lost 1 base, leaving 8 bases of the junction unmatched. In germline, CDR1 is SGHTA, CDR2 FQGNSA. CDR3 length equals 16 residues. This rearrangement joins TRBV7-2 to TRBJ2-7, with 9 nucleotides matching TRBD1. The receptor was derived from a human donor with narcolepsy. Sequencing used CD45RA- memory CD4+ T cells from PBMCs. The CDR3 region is CASSLDGGTGLYEQYF. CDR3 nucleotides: TGTGCCAGCAGCTTAGATGGGGGGACAGGGTTGTACGAGCAGTACTTC.